This T cell receptor (beta chain) was recovered during a study of siplizumab effects on memory and regulatory T cells. Study results and limitations: Sequences below about 10^-5 frequency were poorly captured, limiting mapping of alloreactive clones. Proliferating Tregs taken from siplizumab cultures were not shown to have a confirmed suppressive function. Naive T cells, seemingly more diverse than memory cells, seemed major alloresponse contributors. Researchers could not give a naive or memory phenotype to roughly 75-95% of proliferating CD4+ or CD8+ clones.

Points on this clone: Its antigen remains unidentified. The identical CDR3 is also encoded by other nucleotide sequences in the sample.

Profiled with immunoSEQ multiplex PCR; TCRdb holds only in-frame clones, not every one. This sample has fewer than 100,000 clones, with 95% found just once. The sequenced sample was CD8+ T cells sorted from blood. The TCR was taken from a human donor in good health.

CDR3 amino acids: CASSFQGYEQYF. The CDR3 nucleotides read TGTGCCAGCAGCTTTCAGGGTTACGAGCAGTACTTC. The chain has TRBV7-9 and TRBJ2-7, with D possibly matching TRBD1 (5 bases). The CDR3 runs to 12 residues. CDR1 is SEHNR, CDR2 FQNEAQ, per germline (reference sequence). V was shortened by 3 bases and J by 4 bases, with 7 bases between the two germline ends.